A selection of T cell receptor beta chains follows, all from one sample in a study of CD4 T cells in relation to SARS-CoV-2 and coronaviruses. Antigens for these TCRs are unknown. Clones were read by immunoSEQ multiplex PCR, and TCRdb kept only the in-frame ones, dropping some. Of tens of thousands of clones in the sample, more than 60% were seen once. The sample taken for sequencing was CD4+ T cells from PBMCs, cultured in vitro. The receptors shown here come from a human donor in good health. CDR3s include the opening cysteine and the closing phenylalanine or tryptophan. A D gene is named only where the DNA matches it firmly. Expanded clones are given a class, and other clones once, few, many or no size at all.

clone size: -
D gene: TRBD1
J gene: TRBJ2-1
V gene: TRBV7-9
CDR3 protein: CASSVSTGNEQFF
CDR3 DNA: TGTGCCAGCAGCGTATCGACAGGGAATGAGCAGTTCTTC

clone size: few
D gene: -
J gene: TRBJ1-4
V gene: TRBV7-6
CDR3 protein: CASSPTVKDEKLFF
CDR3 DNA: TGTGCCAGCAGCCCTACCGTGAAGGATGAAAAACTGTTTTTT

clone size: few
D gene: -
J gene: TRBJ1-2
V gene: TRBV30
CDR3 protein: CAVPTTHGAPTNYGYTF
CDR3 DNA: TGTGCCGTCCCCACTACCCATGGGGCACCTACGAACTATGGCTACACCTTC

clone size: -
D gene: -
J gene: TRBJ1-3
V gene: TRBV6-1
CDR3 protein: CASSEAARIRDTIYF
CDR3 DNA: TGTGCCAGCAGTGAAGCTGCCAGAATCAGAGACACCATATATTTT

clone size: -
D gene: TRBD1
J gene: TRBJ1-6
V gene: TRBV19
CDR3 protein: CASSPAGTGTSPLHF
CDR3 DNA: TGTGCCAGTAGTCCGGCCGGGACAGGGACTTCACCCCTCCACTTT

clone size: -
D gene: TRBD1
J gene: TRBJ2-5
V gene: TRBV14
CDR3 protein: CASSPLTGGGETQYF
CDR3 DNA: TGTGCCAGCAGCCCATTGACAGGGGGCGGCGAGACCCAGTACTTC

clone size: -
D gene: -
J gene: TRBJ1-3
V gene: TRBV12-5
CDR3 protein: CASGLVGRGLAGNTIYF
CDR3 DNA: TGTGCTAGTGGTTTAGTCGGTCGTGGGTTAGCTGGAAACACCATATATTTT

clone size: -
D gene: TRBD1
J gene: TRBJ1-1
V gene: TRBV18
CDR3 protein: CASSQGQGALNTEAFF
CDR3 DNA: TGTGCCAGCTCACAAGGACAGGGGGCCTTGAACACTGAAGCTTTCTTT

clone size: few
D gene: TRBD2
J gene: TRBJ2-1
V gene: TRBV19
CDR3 protein: CASSVPGLDYNEQFF
CDR3 DNA: TGTGCCAGTAGTGTACCGGGACTAGACTACAATGAGCAGTTCTTC

clone size: -
D gene: -
J gene: TRBJ1-1
V gene: TRBV7-3
CDR3 protein: CASSPGGASEAFF
CDR3 DNA: TGTGCCAGCAGCCCAGGAGGGGCCTCTGAAGCTTTCTTT

clone size: -
D gene: -
J gene: TRBJ2-2
V gene: TRBV6-1
CDR3 protein: CASSEEAGSTGELFF
CDR3 DNA: TGTGCCAGCAGTGAAGAAGCAGGGTCAACCGGGGAGCTGTTTTTT

clone size: -
D gene: -
J gene: TRBJ1-2
V gene: TRBV3-1/TRBV3-2
CDR3 protein: CASSPTRQYGYTF
CDR3 DNA: TGTGCCAGCAGCCCCACTCGACAGTATGGCTACACCTTC

clone size: -
D gene: -
J gene: TRBJ2-1
V gene: TRBV11-2
CDR3 protein: CASSLDRGYHNEQFF
CDR3 DNA: TGTGCCAGCAGCTTAGATCGCGGCTACCACAATGAGCAGTTCTTC

clone size: -
D gene: TRBD1
J gene: TRBJ1-6
V gene: TRBV30
CDR3 protein: CAWKQGIDSPLHF
CDR3 DNA: TGTGCCTGGAAACAGGGGATTGACTCACCCCTCCACTTT

clone size: once
D gene: -
J gene: TRBJ2-2
V gene: TRBV1
CDR3 protein: CTSSRAPRGSGELFF
CDR3 DNA: TGCACCAGCAGCCGCGCCCCAAGGGGTTCAGGGGAGCTGTTTTTT

clone size: -
D gene: -
J gene: TRBJ1-2
V gene: TRBV3-1/TRBV3-2
CDR3 protein: CASRGGREINYGYTF
CDR3 DNA: TGTGCCTCCCGTGGGGGCAGGGAGATTAACTATGGCTACACCTTC

clone size: few
D gene: -
J gene: TRBJ2-5
V gene: TRBV24-1
CDR3 protein: CATSGLQETQYF
CDR3 DNA: TGTGCCACCAGTGGGCTACAAGAGACCCAGTACTTC

clone size: -
D gene: TRBD2
J gene: TRBJ2-7
V gene: TRBV7-3
CDR3 protein: CASSLKAGGPYEQYF
CDR3 DNA: TGTGCCAGCAGCTTAAAGGCGGGAGGGCCCTACGAGCAGTACTTC

clone size: medium-sized
D gene: TRBD2
J gene: TRBJ2-1
V gene: TRBV2
CDR3 protein: CASRSGLAGGLNEQFF
CDR3 DNA: TGTGCCAGCAGATCAGGACTAGCGGGAGGGCTCAATGAGCAGTTCTTC

clone size: few
D gene: -
J gene: TRBJ1-5
V gene: TRBV30
CDR3 protein: CAWSKGSQPQHF
CDR3 DNA: TGTGCCTGGAGTAAAGGGTCTCAGCCCCAGCATTTT

clone size: -
D gene: -
J gene: TRBJ1-2
V gene: TRBV6-4
CDR3 protein: CASSDGSGRVHGYTF
CDR3 DNA: TGTGCCAGCAGTGACGGGTCAGGCAGGGTTCATGGCTACACCTTC

clone size: -
D gene: -
J gene: TRBJ1-1
V gene: TRBV5-6
CDR3 protein: CASSLGPGSNTEAFF
CDR3 DNA: TGTGCCAGCAGCTTGGGTCCAGGGTCGAACACTGAAGCTTTCTTT

clone size: -
D gene: -
J gene: TRBJ2-2
V gene: TRBV5-1
CDR3 protein: CASMEFANTGELFF
CDR3 DNA: TGCGCCAGCATGGAGTTCGCGAACACCGGGGAGCTGTTTTTT

clone size: -
D gene: -
J gene: TRBJ2-2
V gene: TRBV6-5
CDR3 protein: CASSSDIWGGELFF
CDR3 DNA: TGTGCCAGCAGTTCGGATATATGGGGCGGGGAGCTGTTTTTT

clone size: -
D gene: -
J gene: TRBJ1-2
V gene: TRBV6-4
CDR3 protein: CASSDVAGPVQGYTF
CDR3 DNA: TGTGCCAGCAGTGACGTCGCAGGGCCAGTCCAAGGCTACACCTTC

clone size: -
D gene: TRBD1
J gene: TRBJ2-5
V gene: TRBV11-3
CDR3 protein: CASSPQGQAQETQYF
CDR3 DNA: TGTGCCAGCAGCCCGCAGGGACAGGCCCAAGAGACCCAGTACTTC

clone size: -
D gene: -
J gene: TRBJ1-4
V gene: TRBV27
CDR3 protein: CASSSTWAKNEKLFF
CDR3 DNA: TGTGCCAGCAGCTCGACATGGGCGAAGAATGAAAAACTGTTTTTT

clone size: -
D gene: -
J gene: TRBJ2-7
V gene: TRBV15
CDR3 protein: CATSRDRYPTYEQYF
CDR3 DNA: TGTGCCACCAGCAGAGATCGTTACCCAACCTACGAGCAGTACTTC

clone size: -
D gene: TRBD2
J gene: TRBJ2-2
V gene: TRBV7-2
CDR3 protein: CASSLAGHTGELFF
CDR3 DNA: TGTGCCAGCAGCCTAGCGGGGCACACCGGGGAGCTGTTTTTT

clone size: -
D gene: -
J gene: TRBJ1-3
V gene: TRBV4-2
CDR3 protein: CASSQYPGSGNTIYF
CDR3 DNA: TGTGCCAGCAGCCAGTACCCGGGTTCTGGAAACACCATATATTTT

clone size: once
D gene: -
J gene: TRBJ1-2
V gene: TRBV6-5
CDR3 protein: CASSFSGAAGYTF
CDR3 DNA: TGTGCCAGCAGTTTCTCAGGGGCGGCGGGCTACACCTTC

clone size: -
D gene: -
J gene: TRBJ2-3
V gene: TRBV14
CDR3 protein: CASSQNWADTQYF
CDR3 DNA: TGTGCCAGCAGCCAAAACTGGGCAGATACGCAGTATTTT

clone size: -
D gene: -
J gene: TRBJ1-6
V gene: TRBV30
CDR3 protein: CAWNGASNNSPLHF
CDR3 DNA: TGTGCCTGGAACGGGGCCTCCAATAATTCACCCCTCCACTTT

clone size: -
D gene: -
J gene: TRBJ1-2
V gene: TRBV11-2
CDR3 protein: CASSLKDSPSGYGYTF
CDR3 DNA: TGTGCCAGCAGCCTCAAGGACAGTCCGTCGGGCTATGGCTACACCTTC

clone size: once
D gene: -
J gene: TRBJ1-5
V gene: TRBV28
CDR3 protein: CASSLNYRISNQPQHF
CDR3 DNA: TGTGCCAGCAGTTTAAACTATAGGATTAGCAATCAGCCCCAGCATTTT

clone size: -
D gene: -
J gene: TRBJ1-1
V gene: TRBV6-1
CDR3 protein: CASSEGSNTEAFF
CDR3 DNA: TGTGCCAGCAGTGAAGGGTCGAACACTGAAGCTTTCTTT

clone size: -
D gene: -
J gene: TRBJ1-1
V gene: TRBV24-1
CDR3 protein: CATSDGVGDTEAFF
CDR3 DNA: TGTGCCACCAGTGATGGGGTGGGCGACACTGAAGCTTTCTTT

clone size: -
D gene: -
J gene: TRBJ2-3
V gene: TRBV3-1/TRBV3-2
CDR3 protein: CASTSTGASTDTQYF
CDR3 DNA: TGTGCCAGCACCTCCACTGGGGCTAGCACAGATACGCAGTATTTT

clone size: -
D gene: -
J gene: TRBJ2-2
V gene: TRBV6-1
CDR3 protein: CASSEAEEAGELFF
CDR3 DNA: TGTGCCAGCAGTGAAGCAGAGGAAGCCGGGGAGCTGTTTTTT

clone size: -
D gene: -
J gene: TRBJ1-4
V gene: TRBV30
CDR3 protein: CAGKQGPGEKLFF
CDR3 DNA: TGTGCCGGGAAACAGGGTCCGGGGGAAAAACTGTTTTTT

clone size: -
D gene: TRBD1
J gene: TRBJ2-5
V gene: TRBV2
CDR3 protein: CASGEQGIRETQYF
CDR3 DNA: TGTGCCAGCGGCGAACAGGGGATCAGGGAGACCCAGTACTTC

clone size: -
D gene: TRBD2
J gene: TRBJ2-5
V gene: TRBV7-9
CDR3 protein: CASSWGGNWAQETQYF
CDR3 DNA: TGTGCCAGCAGCTGGGGGGGGAATTGGGCCCAAGAGACCCAGTACTTC

clone size: few
D gene: TRBD2
J gene: TRBJ2-7
V gene: TRBV15
CDR3 protein: CATSRDVASGFYEQYF
CDR3 DNA: TGTGCCACCAGCAGAGATGTTGCTAGCGGTTTCTACGAGCAGTACTTC

clone size: medium-sized
D gene: -
J gene: TRBJ1-1
V gene: TRBV4-2
CDR3 protein: CASSRTLTGNTEAFF
CDR3 DNA: TGTGCCAGCAGTCGTACTTTGACAGGAAACACTGAAGCTTTCTTT

clone size: -
D gene: -
J gene: TRBJ1-2
V gene: TRBV7-9
CDR3 protein: CASSLGPLAGYTF
CDR3 DNA: TGTGCCAGCAGTTTGGGACCCTTAGCTGGCTACACCTTC

clone size: -
D gene: -
J gene: TRBJ2-5
V gene: TRBV6-5
CDR3 protein: CASSPGTLKETQYF
CDR3 DNA: TGTGCCAGCAGCCCCGGGACACTCAAAGAGACCCAGTACTTC

clone size: -
D gene: -
J gene: TRBJ2-7
V gene: TRBV5-6
CDR3 protein: CASSEANSENEQYF
CDR3 DNA: TGTGCCAGCAGCGAGGCCAATAGCGAAAACGAGCAGTACTTC

clone size: once
D gene: TRBD2
J gene: TRBJ2-1
V gene: TRBV3-1/TRBV3-2
CDR3 protein: CASSRSGSSPNEQFF
CDR3 DNA: TGTGCCAGCAGCCGTAGCGGGAGTTCCCCCAATGAGCAGTTCTTC

clone size: few
D gene: -
J gene: TRBJ1-5
V gene: TRBV30
CDR3 protein: CAWRARADQPQHF
CDR3 DNA: TGTGCCTGGAGAGCTAGAGCAGATCAGCCCCAGCATTTT

clone size: -
D gene: -
J gene: TRBJ1-1
V gene: TRBV18
CDR3 protein: CASSPGVKGTEAFF
CDR3 DNA: TGTGCCAGCTCACCGGGGGTGAAGGGGACTGAAGCTTTCTTT

clone size: once
D gene: -
J gene: TRBJ2-7
V gene: TRBV5-1
CDR3 protein: CASSLGQGWEQYF
CDR3 DNA: TGCGCCAGCAGCTTGGGCCAGGGGTGGGAGCAGTACTTC

clone size: few
D gene: -
J gene: TRBJ1-1
V gene: TRBV2
CDR3 protein: CASSVGASEAFF
CDR3 DNA: TGTGCCAGCAGTGTAGGGGCTTCTGAAGCTTTCTTT

clone size: -
D gene: TRBD2
J gene: TRBJ2-5
V gene: TRBV3-1/TRBV3-2
CDR3 protein: CASSQDRGGMKRTQYF
CDR3 DNA: TGTGCCAGCAGCCAAGATCGCGGGGGGATGAAGAGGACCCAGTACTTC

clone size: -
D gene: -
J gene: TRBJ1-2
V gene: TRBV29-1
CDR3 protein: CSVLGARGYTF
CDR3 DNA: TGCAGCGTCTTGGGGGCGCGAGGCTACACCTTC